Below are 13 T cell receptor beta chains sequenced from a single sample in a study of blood T cell repertoires in COVID-19. Data came from immunoSEQ multiplex PCR; TCRdb stores just in-frame clones and leaves some out. This sample has about 70,000 clones, with around 87% found just once. Sequencing was carried out using peripheral blood. The receptors come from a woman aged 18-29 years with acute or convalescent COVID-19.

This rearrangement joins TRBV5-1 to TRBJ1-5, with D maybe TRBD1 (6 bases). The CDR3 spans 15 residues. Germline loops: CDR1 SGHRS, CDR2 YFSETQ. Trimming shortened V by 1 base and J by 0 bases, and 8 bases separated the two germline ends. The CDR3 region is CASSLTGNSNQPQHF. DNA for the CDR3: TGCGCCAGCAGCTTGACAGGGAATAGCAATCAGCCCCAGCATTTT.

V is TRBV3-1 (or the pseudogene TRBV3-2) and J is TRBJ1-1; no firm D call. The CDR3 is 15 residues long. Germline CDR1 is LGHDT and CDR2 is YNNKEL (reference sequence). The V end was cut by 1 base, the J end by 1 base, with 10 bases between. The CDR3 spells CASSQGIRGNTEAFF. CDR3 coding DNA: TGTGCCAGCAGCCAAGGGATCCGCGGGAACACTGAAGCTTTCTTT.

This clone was seen only once. Other DNA sequences in this specimen translate into the identical CDR3. The chain recombines TRBV9 with TRBJ1-1; 7 bases match TRBD1. The CDR3 is 14 amino acids. Looked up from germline, CDR1 is SGDLS and CDR2 is YYNGEE. Trimming cost V 0 bases and J 5 bases; bases outside gene matches: 4. DNA of the CDR3: TGTGCCAGCAGCGTAGGACAGGGAGAAACTGAAGCTTTCTTT. Translation: CASSVGQGETEAFF. The entire variable domain, with the rest obtained from reference TRBV9 and TRBJ1-1, is as follows: DSGVTQTPKHLITATGQRVTLRCSPRSGDLSVYWYQQSLDQGLQFLIQYYNGEERAKGNILERFSAQQFPDLHSELNLSSLELGDSALYFCASSVGQGETEAFFGQGTRLTVV.

The V and J genes are TRBV3-1 (or the pseudogene TRBV3-2) and TRBJ2-7, with TRBD2 matching over 12 bases. The junction had 15 bases not matched to a gene; V was cut back by 3 bases and J by 6 bases. Germline values: CDR1 LGHDT, CDR2 YNNKEL (reference sequence). CDR3 length: 18 residues. Written as DNA, the CDR3 is TGTGCCAGCAGCCACCAGGCTGGGCTAGCGGGAGGGGGAAGCGAGCAGTACTTC. Its protein is CASSHQAGLAGGGSEQYF.

The CDR3 coding sequence is TGTGCCAGCAGCAGCGGGGGGACCTCGGGTAATTCACCCCTCCACTTT. Encoded protein: CASSSGGTSGNSPLHF. The V gene is TRBV9, the J gene TRBJ1-6; D is perhaps TRBD1 (5 bases). This CDR3 has 16 amino acids. The germline V and J ends were trimmed by 4 bases and 6 bases, with 17 bases remaining between them. Germline V lookup: CDR1 SGDLS, CDR2 YYNGEE.

DNA of the CDR3: TGCGCCAGCGCCGGAGGGTACCAAGAGACCCAGTACTTC. It specifies CASAGGYQETQYF. The chain carries TRBV10-2 and TRBJ2-5; possible D gene TRBD2, 6 bases. V was pared by 8 bases and J by 0 bases, with 10 bases between. Germline V gives CDR1 WSHSY, CDR2 SAAADI. CDR3 length: 13 amino acids.

This chain joins TRBV4-3 and TRBJ2-7; possible D gene TRBD2, 5 bases. This CDR3 spans 15 amino acids. Germline CDR1 reads LGHNA; CDR2 reads YSLEER. Trimming left V 0 bases short and J 5 bases short, with 14 bases between. CDR3 coding DNA: TGCGCCAGCAGCCAAGATATAGGGTTGCGGGACGAGCAGTACTTC. Protein: CASSQDIGLRDEQYF.

The V and J genes are TRBV29-1 and TRBJ2-5; TRBD1 is a possible D gene (7 bases). Trimming removed 7 bases at V and 7 bases at J, with 22 bases between. CDR3 length: 14 residues. Looked up from germline, CDR1 is SQVTM and CDR2 is ANQGSEA. CDR3 coding DNA: TGCAGCGCCGCCCGACCAGGGGGGAGAGGGACCCAGTACTTC. This codes for CSAARPGGRGTQYF.

The J gene is TRBJ2-7, the V gene TRBV5-5; 11 bases line up with TRBD2. The CDR3 extends over 16 amino acids. Germline trimming cut 1 base from V and 3 bases from J; bases unmatched to any gene: 6. In germline, CDR1 is SGHKS, CDR2 YYEKEE (reference sequence). In DNA form, the CDR3 reads TGTGCCAGCAGCTTGAGGTTACTAGCGGGGGACTACGAGCAGTACTTC. It translates to CASSLRLLAGDYEQYF. The entire variable domain, with the rest obtained from reference TRBV5-5 and TRBJ2-7, is as follows: DAGVTQSPTHLIKTRGQQVTLRCSPISGHKSVSWYQQVLGQGPQFIFQYYEKEERGRGNFPDRFSARQFPNYSSELNVNALLLGDSALYLCASSLRLLAGDYEQYFGPGTRLTVT.

This sequence joins TRBV6-1 and TRBJ2-1, with D uncertain. Trimming removed 0 bases from V and 4 bases from J, with 10 bases in between. CDR1 and CDR2 (germline): MNHNS, SASEGT. The CDR3 is 15 residues long. CDR3 residues: CASSEALPTYNEQFF. CDR3 sequence (DNA): TGTGCCAGCAGTGAAGCCCTGCCGACTTACAATGAGCAGTTCTTC.

This sequence joins TRBV7-9 and TRBJ2-5; 7 positions match TRBD1. This CDR3 is built from 11 residues. The germline V gene encodes CDR1 SEHNR and CDR2 FQNEAQ (reference sequence). The ends lost 8 bases at V and 3 bases at J; junction bases unmatched: 0. The DNA for the CDR3 is TGTGCCAGCGGACAGGAAGAGACCCAGTACTTC. Translating gives CASGQEETQYF.

This chain joins TRBV5-6 and TRBJ1-1; 9 nucleotides match TRBD1. J gave up 6 bases and V 2 bases, and 2 bases lay outside the gene matches. Germline values: CDR1 SGHDT, CDR2 YYEEEE. This CDR3 region has 13 residues. The CDR3 here is CASSFGQGPEAFF. The DNA for the CDR3 is TGTGCCAGCAGCTTTGGACAGGGGCCTGAAGCTTTCTTT.

J is TRBJ2-5 and V is TRBV11-3; maybe TRBD2 (6 bases). There are 15 residues in the CDR3. V shed 1 base and J shed 6 bases, with 15 bases lying between them. CDR1 is SGHNT and CDR2 is YENEEA in the germline V gene. This chain's CDR3 is CASSLGRGLLKTQYF. CDR3 nucleotides: TGTGCCAGCAGCTTAGGGAGGGGACTTTTGAAGACCCAGTACTTC.